The T cell receptor beta chain described here comes from a study of T cell changes during pregnancy in multiple sclerosis. CDR3 length: 18 amino acids. With 2 bases clipped from V and 4 bases from J, the junction kept 13 bases outside the gene matches. Germline CDR1 MNHNS, CDR2 SASEGT. Some clones are missing from TCRdb's copy, which holds only in-frame ones; the method was immunoSEQ multiplex PCR. The sample holds some 93,000 clones; approximately 92% are singletons and the top ten take just over 2%. This receptor was taken from a female donor with multiple sclerosis, enrolled in a pregnancy study. The chain employs TRBV6-1 and TRBJ2-5; 10 bases are shared with TRBD2. The source was peripheral blood, collected after pregnancy. The CDR3 is CASSERGRSGGAGETQYF. The CDR3 DNA reads TGTGCCAGCAGTGAAAGGGGGCGGAGCGGGGGGGCCGGAGAGACCCAGTACTTC.